This T cell receptor beta chain was obtained from a study of blood T cell repertoires in COVID-19 (dated by TCRdb to about 2020). As for the study more broadly: The collaborator samples originated in the United States, Italy and Spain and spanned the acute and convalescent phases of COVID-19. The material from the prospective study consisted of cDNA or gDNA derived from T cells, B-cell-depleted T cells, or PBMCs. Subjects who had been exposed to COVID-19, were actively infected with it, or had recovered from it provided the deeply sampled blood TCRbeta repertoires that made up the dataset. The repertoires were released in a freely available public database intended as a resource for research on the immune response to SARS-CoV-2. The samples were drawn from the first 160 participants of the ongoing ImmuneRACE study and from roughly 1,300 subjects provided by 6 global collaborators. A de-identified subject ID, COVID-19 status, age in years and sex were almost always included in the sample metadata. Where available, HLA class I and class II types were taken from metadata supplied by the sample provider and were not determined by assay-based typing.

TCRbeta CDR3 regions were amplified from genomic DNA using the immunoSEQ Assay, a bias-controlled multiplex PCR. The original methods were these. Within the assay, amplification of reference gene primers was used to estimate how many nucleated cells each sample contained. To quantify the absolute abundance of each unique TCRbeta CDR3 rearrangement, sequence reads were collapsed and filtered. For each sample, productive Simpson clonality was calculated by taking the square root of Simpson's diversity index across productive rearrangements. TCRdb carries this immuneACCESS record with in-frame sequences only. Its versions omit some clonotypes, under half of them owing to an unresolved V gene in the studies checked, with the rest unexplained. V and J calls and clone size are as listed in that table; D and trimming were resolved from the DNA. The sample contains 140,000 or so clones, about 85% of them found a single time. Jointly, the top ten make up about 2.8% of the sample.

Results the study describes overall, beyond this receptor: Clinical and demographic metadata were provided uncurated, with the amount varying by source and participant.

A word on this clone: Its antigen remains undetermined. Base qualities are not provided; no much larger clone lies one nucleotide away.

Each collaborating institution followed its own protocols to collect whole blood in K2EDTA tubes. For TCRbeta analysis, collaborators shipped samples as frozen whole blood, isolated PBMCs, or DNA extracted from either of those sample types. The CDR3, from cysteine to phenylalanine, totals 14 residues. Of all the DNA, just the CDR3 is kept, 42 bases in frame from base 1. The germline V gene yields ENHRY for CDR1 and SYGVKD for CDR2. V is reduced by 2 bases and J by 1 base, leaving a spacing of 8 bases between them. This receptor was obtained from a human donor with acute or convalescent COVID-19. The donor label of this sample is uncertain. The sample was peripheral blood. This receptor chain uses TRBV10-3 and TRBJ1-1, with the D gene call left open. The CDR3 region reads CAISEGNENTEAFF. The DNA sequence is given as TGTGCCATCAGTGAGGGCAACGAGAACACTGAAGCTTTCTTT.